The TCR beta chain under discussion was sequenced for a study of tumor and adjacent non-tumor tissue in lung cancer. RNA was extracted from bulk tissue without any cell sorting. The normal lung tissue was taken more than 3 cm from the tumor edge. The library came from three nested PCR rounds adapted from ARM-PCR protocols. TCRdb ran MiXCR on the multiplex PCR reads and lists one entry per CDR3 protein. The profile shows about 76,000 distinct CDR3 sequences, roughly 80% of them singletons. In regard to this clonotype: An end of the junction does not agree with germline; a read error may underlie this.

The sequencing sample was made of distant non-tumor lung tissue. This receptor was obtained from a man aged 55 to 70 with non-small cell lung cancer.

For the CDR3, the DNA is TGTGGCAGCAGCCAAAAATCCCCGGGGCCCTACGGGCAATACTTC. Amino acid sequence: CGSSQKSPGPYGQYF. The V gene is TRBV4-2, the J gene TRBJ2-7; either TRBD1 or TRBD2 may fit D (5 bases each). The CDR3 extends over 15 amino acids. Germline CDR1 LGHNA, CDR2 YNFKEQ.